The 27 T cell receptor beta chains reported below all come from one sample, sequenced in a study of shared clonotypes between healthy human individuals. Profiled with immunoSEQ multiplex PCR; TCRdb holds only in-frame clones, not every one. The sample lists 550,000 to 700,000 clones; 55% to 85% were seen once. The sequenced sample was memory CD4+ T cells sorted from blood. The subset was: CD45RA-negative fraction. These TCRs come from a woman in her 30s in good health.

V usage is TRBV7-3 and J usage is TRBJ2-1; D remains ambiguous. The CDR3 is 13 residues long. Germline V gene data show CDR1 as SGHTA and CDR2 as FQGTGA. The V end was cut by 5 bases, the J end by 7 bases, with 12 bases between. CDR3 sequence reads: CASSQGSGNEQFF. CDR3 coding DNA: TGTGCCAGCAGCCAAGGGTCCGGGAATGAGCAGTTCTTC.

The chain combines TRBV7-9 with TRBJ2-5, with D possibly matching TRBD1 (6 bases). Trimming stripped 5 bases from V and 1 base from J, with 11 bases between. The CDR3 sequence is 14 residues long. Germline V lookup: CDR1 SEHNR, CDR2 FQNEAQ (reference sequence). CDR3 in DNA: TGTGCCAGCAGCCCACAGGGCCTCCAAGAGACCCAGTACTTC. Translating it yields CASSPQGLQETQYF.

The genes are TRBV7-3 and TRBJ1-1; D is undetermined. Trimming took off 3 bases at V and 3 bases at J, with 8 bases between the two ends. The CDR3 runs 13 residues. Looked up from germline, CDR1 is SGHTA and CDR2 is FQGTGA. CDR3 amino acids: CASSFHYDTEAFF. For the CDR3, the DNA is TGTGCCAGCAGCTTCCATTATGACACTGAAGCTTTCTTT.

The chain is built from TRBV7-8 and TRBJ2-4; 14 bases fit TRBD2. V shed 5 bases and J 2 bases; nucleotides not matched to a gene: 11. Germline CDR1 and CDR2: SGHVS and FQNEAQ. The CDR3 is 19 amino acids. This chain's CDR3 is CASSTPGTSGSSTKNIQYF. The CDR3, as DNA: TGTGCCAGCAGCACACCCGGGACTAGCGGGAGTTCGACCAAAAACATTCAGTACTTC. The full variable domain, rest sourced from reference TRBV7-8 and TRBJ2-4, is GAGVSQSPRYKVAKRGQDVALRCDPISGHVSLFWYQQALGQGPEFLTYFQNEAQLDKSGLPSDRFFAERPEGSVSTLKIQRTQQEDSAVYLCASSTPGTSGSSTKNIQYFGAGTRLSVL.

The chain has TRBV2 and TRBJ2-3; possible D gene TRBD2, 5 bases. Germline loops: CDR1 SNHLY, CDR2 FYNNEI. This CDR3 is 15 amino acids long. Trimming removed 3 bases at V and 5 bases at J, with 15 bases between. CDR3 in amino acids: CASSEFSGTGDTQYF. CDR3 bases: TGTGCCAGCAGTGAGTTTTCGGGAACGGGAGATACGCAGTATTTT.

The chain combines TRBV25-1 with TRBJ2-5; 9 nucleotides align to TRBD2. After removal of 1 base from V and 4 bases from J, the junction contained 4 bases not matched to a gene. The CDR3 loop spans 15 amino acids. Per the germline V gene, CDR1 is MGHDK and CDR2 is SYGVNS. The CDR3 DNA follows: TGTGCCAGCAGTGAATTCGGAGCGGGAGGAGAGACCCAGTACTTC. Translation: CASSEFGAGGETQYF.

The chain employs TRBV5-1 and TRBJ2-7; 7 positions agree with TRBD2. V lost 2 bases and J lost 2; bases outside the gene matches: 13. This CDR3 is 17 amino acids long. Germline V gene sequence: CDR1 SGHRS, CDR2 YFSETQ. CDR3 protein: CASSLTKSGGPTYEQYF. In DNA form, the CDR3 reads TGCGCCAGCAGCTTAACAAAATCGGGAGGTCCTACCTACGAGCAGTACTTC. The full variable domain, its missing parts supplied by reference TRBV5-1 and TRBJ2-7, is KAGVTQTPRYLIKTRGQQVTLSCSPISGHRSVSWYQQTPGQGLQFLFEYFSETQRNKGNFPGRFSGRQFSNSRSEMNVSTLELGDSALYLCASSLTKSGGPTYEQYFGPGTRLTVT.

The rearrangement uses TRBV28 and TRBJ1-2; 7 bases are a match to TRBD1. The CDR3 is made up of 14 amino acids. The ends lost 5 bases at V and 5 bases at J; junction bases unmatched: 8. Per the germline V gene, CDR1 is MDHEN and CDR2 is SYDVKM. The CDR3 region has the DNA TGTGCCAGCAGTAACGTACAGGGGTCATATGGCTACACCTTC. Encoded protein: CASSNVQGSYGYTF.

V is TRBV5-4 and J is TRBJ2-3, with D perhaps TRBD2 (5 bases). Per germline, CDR1 SGHNT and CDR2 YYREEE (reference sequence). The CDR3 is 15 amino acids. V lost 4 bases and J 6 bases, leaving 18 bases between the germline ends. The CDR3 sequence: CASSKPGSLVDTQYF. The DNA of the CDR3 is TGTGCCAGCAGCAAGCCGGGATCCCTCGTCGATACGCAGTATTTT.

The chain combines TRBV30 with TRBJ1-4; D not certain. Germline CDR1 is GTSNPN and CDR2 is SVGIG (reference sequence). The CDR3 runs 14 residues. The V gene lost 0 bases and the J gene lost 3 bases, with 8 bases spanning the gap. The DNA of the CDR3 is TGTGCCTGGAGTGTTTTGGATGCTAATGAAAAACTGTTTTTT. Protein: CAWSVLDANEKLFF.

The rearrangement uses TRBV28 and TRBJ2-2, with 13 nucleotides matching TRBD2. Germline CDR1 reads MDHEN; CDR2 reads SYDVKM. V lost 10 bases, J lost 5 bases, and 10 bases stayed unmatched. The CDR3 sequence is 16 residues long. The CDR3: CATKLAGGLETGELFF. The CDR3 coding sequence is TGTGCCACCAAACTAGCGGGAGGGTTGGAGACCGGGGAGCTGTTTTTT.

J is TRBJ2-4 and V is TRBV2, with D perhaps being TRBD1 or TRBD2 (5 bases each). This CDR3 region has 15 residues. Germline CDR1 and CDR2: SNHLY and FYNNEI. V was shortened by 6 bases and J by 0 bases, with 12 bases between the two germline ends. CDR3 sequence reads: CASRGEQLAKNIQYF. DNA for the CDR3: TGTGCCAGCAGAGGGGAGCAGCTAGCCAAAAACATTCAGTACTTC.

Details on this clone: The same CDR3 arises from other DNA sequences in this sample as well. J is TRBJ2-5 and V is TRBV7-2, with D unresolved. Germline values: CDR1 SGHTA, CDR2 FQGNSA. Trimming took off 5 bases at V and 2 bases at J, with 3 bases between the two ends. The CDR3 is 11 residues long. The CDR3 here is CASSEQETQYF. CDR3 bases: TGTGCCAGCAGCGAACAAGAGACCCAGTACTTC.

The gene calls are TRBV6-4 and TRBJ2-1, with 8 bases fitting TRBD1. This CDR3 contains 13 residues. V lost 6 bases and J lost 7; bases outside the gene matches: 5. The germline gives CDR1 MRHNA, CDR2 SNTAGT. The CDR3 DNA follows: TGTGCCAGCAGCCCCGACAGGGGTAATGAGCAGTTCTTC. Translation: CASSPDRGNEQFF.

The chain couples TRBV2 to TRBJ2-3; D unresolved. In germline, CDR1 is SNHLY, CDR2 FYNNEI. The CDR3 runs 16 residues. Trimming left V 6 bases short and J 0 bases short, with 16 bases between. CDR3 in DNA: TGTGCCAGCAGCGGACGGCGCCTCTTTAGCACAGATACGCAGTATTTT. It encodes CASSGRRLFSTDTQYF.

The chain joins TRBV11-2 to TRBJ2-1; either TRBD1 or TRBD2 may supply D (5 bases each). The CDR3 is 14 residues long. Deletions cut 4 bases from V and 10 bases from J, with 17 bases between. Germline lookup yields CDR1 SGHAT and CDR2 FQNNGV. The CDR3 sequence is CASSSQTMGEEQFF. For the CDR3, the DNA is TGTGCCAGCAGCTCCCAGACGATGGGGGAAGAGCAGTTCTTC.

This clone was counted a few times. V is TRBV6-5 and J is TRBJ2-7; TRBD2 matches at 8 bases. Trimming at V came to 2 bases and at J to 2 bases, leaving 5 bases not matched to a gene. This CDR3 has 15 amino acids. CDR1 and CDR2 (germline): MNHEY, SVGAGI. CDR3 coding DNA: TGTGCCAGCAGTTACGGCCGGGAGGGCCCCTACGAGCAGTACTTC. It specifies CASSYGREGPYEQYF.

This clone has a single count. The rearrangement links TRBV7-8 to TRBJ2-3, with D unresolved. Germline lookup yields CDR1 SGHVS and CDR2 FQNEAQ. The CDR3 extends over 12 amino acids. Trimming removed 4 bases at V and 2 bases at J, with 4 bases between. The CDR3: CASSYFTDTQYF. The CDR3 region has the DNA TGTGCCAGCAGCTACTTCACAGATACGCAGTATTTT.

The chain couples TRBV28 to TRBJ2-1; TRBD2 aligns across 8 bases. V was pared by 7 bases and J by 4 bases, with 6 bases of the junction left unmatched. The CDR3 is made up of 14 amino acids. CDR1 MDHEN and CDR2 SYDVKM come from the germline V gene. CDR3 bases: TGTGCCAGCAAAAGCGGGAGCCTATACAATGAGCAGTTCTTC. Translated, it gives CASKSGSLYNEQFF.

V usage is TRBV28 and J usage is TRBJ1-5; D unclear. The germline V gene has CDR1 MDHEN and CDR2 SYDVKM. Trimming left V 2 bases short and J 3 bases short, with 8 bases between. CDR3 length: 14 residues. The CDR3 nucleotides are TGTGCCAGCAGTTTACACAGCTTCAATCAGCCCCAGCATTTT. Translating gives CASSLHSFNQPQHF.

The V and J genes are TRBV6-5 and TRBJ2-1, with unresolved D. Germline V gene sequence: CDR1 MNHEY, CDR2 SVGAGI. The CDR3 contains 12 residues. Between the trimmed V and J ends, which lost 4 bases and 10 bases, there was a span of 11 bases. The DNA for the CDR3 is TGTGCCAGCAGTTCCTCAGTTAGGGAGCAGTTCTTC. The encoded protein is CASSSSVREQFF.

J is TRBJ2-7 and V is TRBV14; D may be TRBD1 or TRBD2 (5 bases each). CDR3 length equals 14 residues. V lost 6 bases and J 7 bases, leaving 19 bases between the germline ends. The germline CDR1 and CDR2 sequences are SGHDN and FVKESK. The CDR3 DNA reads as TGTGCCAGCAGTCCCCGGGCAGGGAGCGAGGAGCAGTACTTC. This codes for CASSPRAGSEEQYF. The complete variable domain, with remaining parts taken from reference TRBV14 and TRBJ2-7, reads EAGVTQFPSHSVIEKGQTVTLRCDPISGHDNLYWYRRVMGKEIKFLLHFVKESKQDESGMPNNRFLAERTGGTYSTLKVQPAELEDSGVYFCASSPRAGSEEQYFGPGTRLTVT.

The sample holds a few counts of this clone. The chain recombines TRBV6-5 with TRBJ1-5, with TRBD1 matching over 10 bases. There are 13 residues in the CDR3. With 6 bases clipped from V and 9 bases from J, the junction kept 5 bases outside the gene matches. CDR1 is MNHEY and CDR2 is SVGAGI in the germline V gene. CDR3 coding DNA: TGTGCCAGCAGCTGGGACAGGGGAGGGCCCCAGCATTTT. Protein product: CASSWDRGGPQHF.

This chain joins TRBV6-6 and TRBJ2-7; D is uncertain. The CDR3 runs to 14 residues. V gave up 5 bases and J gave up 5 bases, with 16 bases separating them. The germline CDR1 and CDR2 sequences are MNHNY and SVGAGI (reference sequence). The CDR3 nucleotides read TGTGCCAGCAGTCCAACACATGGGGTCGACGAGCAGTACTTC. Its protein is CASSPTHGVDEQYF.

The chain has TRBV7-2 and TRBJ1-2, with unresolved D. Germline CDR1 reads SGHTA; CDR2 reads FQGNSA. The CDR3 has 14 residues. The V gene lost 5 bases and the J gene lost 6 bases, with 16 bases spanning the gap. DNA for the CDR3: TGTGCCAGCAGCGACTACTGGACGTCCCATGGCTACACCTTC. It yields the protein CASSDYWTSHGYTF.

This clone has only one observation. The rearrangement links TRBV5-1 to TRBJ2-7; D unclear. Germline V gene sequence: CDR1 SGHRS, CDR2 YFSETQ. This CDR3 is built from 15 residues. Trimming took off 0 bases at V and 2 bases at J, with 12 bases between the two ends. The CDR3 nucleotides read TGCGCCAGCAGCTTGGTCGGCGGTAGCACCTACGAGCAGTACTTC. Protein: CASSLVGGSTYEQYF. The full variable domain, completed using reference TRBV5-1 and TRBJ2-7, is KAGVTQTPRYLIKTRGQQVTLSCSPISGHRSVSWYQQTPGQGLQFLFEYFSETQRNKGNFPGRFSGRQFSNSRSEMNVSTLELGDSALYLCASSLVGGSTYEQYFGPGTRLTVT.

The CDR3 spells CASSSVQQETQYF. CDR3 nucleotide sequence: TGTGCCAGCTCATCGGTCCAACAAGAGACCCAGTACTTC. The chain is built from TRBV18 and TRBJ2-5; D is undetermined. The CDR3 runs to 13 residues. In germline, CDR1 is KGHSH, CDR2 LQKENI. The V gene lost 5 bases and the J gene lost 2 bases, with 9 bases spanning the gap.